These T cell receptor beta chains were read from a single sample in a study of shared clonotypes between healthy human individuals. Produced via immunoSEQ multiplex PCR; TCRdb's table is partial and in-frame only. The table includes more than 450,000 clones, 75% to 85% detected once. Sequenced input: PBMCs. These TCRs come from a woman aged 40 to 55 in good health. Some clones in this sample may be carry-over from other donors' samples. The CDR3 runs from the conserved cysteine through the conserved F or W. The D gene is left open where the match is weak. Rows give clone size only sometimes, using once, few, many, or a class for an expanded clone.

d_gene	abundance	j_gene	v_gene	CDR3aa	CDR3nt
-	-	TRBJ2-1	TRBV6-1	CASSERESSYNEQFF	TGTGCCAGCAGTGAAAGGGAGAGCTCCTACAATGAGCAGTTCTTC
-	-	TRBJ1-2	TRBV5-6	CASSPAGDYGYTF	TGTGCCAGCAGCCCGGCAGGGGACTATGGCTACACCTTC
TRBD1	-	TRBJ2-5	TRBV7-2	CASSQTAGQGAWETQYF	TGTGCCAGCAGCCAAACCGCGGGACAGGGGGCCTGGGAGACCCAGTACTTC
-	-	TRBJ2-1	TRBV5-1	CASSIWDNEQFF	TGCGCCAGCAGCATTTGGGACAATGAGCAGTTCTTC
-	few	TRBJ2-3	TRBV4-2	CASSQDLGTQGTDTQYF	TGTGCCAGCAGCCAAGATTTGGGGACTCAAGGGACAGATACGCAGTATTTT
TRBD1	-	TRBJ2-7	TRBV5-6	CASSLGGDSSYEQYF	TGTGCCAGCAGCTTGGGTGGGGACAGCTCCTACGAGCAGTACTTC
-	-	TRBJ1-4	TRBV30	CAWSWADRTNEKLFF	TGTGCCTGGAGTTGGGCGGACAGAACTAATGAAAAACTGTTTTTT
TRBD2	-	TRBJ2-2	TRBV5-4	CASSRTSGGTGELFF	TGTGCCAGCAGCCGGACTAGCGGAGGCACCGGGGAGCTGTTTTTT
TRBD1	few	TRBJ2-7	TRBV10-3	CAISGTGAYEQYF	TGTGCCATCTCCGGGACAGGGGCCTACGAGCAGTACTTC
TRBD1	-	TRBJ2-7	TRBV30	CAFTDRVSYEQYF	TGTGCCTTTACGGACAGGGTCTCCTACGAGCAGTACTTC
TRBD1	-	TRBJ1-5	TRBV7-8	CASSLQDLQGVQPQHF	TGTGCCAGCAGCTTGCAAGATTTACAGGGGGTTCAGCCCCAGCATTTT
TRBD1	-	TRBJ1-2	TRBV18	CASSRGQANYGYTF	TGTGCCAGCTCACGCGGACAGGCGAACTATGGCTACACCTTC
TRBD2	-	TRBJ2-7	TRBV6-6	CASSYSGRVSYEQYF	TGTGCCAGCAGTTACTCCGGGAGGGTCTCCTACGAGCAGTACTTC
-	few	TRBJ2-2	TRBV5-1	CASSLDGNTGELFF	TGCGCCAGCAGCTTGGACGGGAACACCGGGGAGCTGTTTTTT
-	-	TRBJ2-7	TRBV7-3	CASSKGPPLTYEQYF	TGTGCCAGCAGCAAGGGCCCCCCGCTCACCTACGAGCAGTACTTC
TRBD2	-	TRBJ2-7	TRBV6-5	CASSYSAGGSDEQYF	TGTGCCAGCAGTTACTCTGCGGGAGGTTCGGACGAGCAGTACTTC
-	-	TRBJ2-1	TRBV5-4	CASSSQDQKQFF	TGTGCCAGCAGCTCGCAGGACCAAAAGCAGTTCTTC
TRBD2	once	TRBJ2-3	TRBV10-3	CAISEGLAASTDTQYF	TGTGCCATCAGTGAGGGACTAGCGGCTAGCACAGATACGCAGTATTTT
-	-	TRBJ2-5	TRBV15	CATAFGQETQYF	TGTGCCACCGCCTTTGGCCAAGAGACCCAGTACTTC
TRBD2	-	TRBJ2-7	TRBV2	CASREGQGREQYF	TGTGCCAGTCGGGAGGGCCAAGGTAGGGAGCAGTACTTC
-	-	TRBJ1-2	TRBV5-1	CASSLGLPNYGYTF	TGCGCCAGCAGCTTGGGATTGCCTAACTATGGCTACACCTTC
TRBD2	-	TRBJ2-1	TRBV28	CASSRGSGSSRNEQFF	TGTGCCAGCAGTCGGGGCAGCGGGAGTTCGCGTAATGAGCAGTTCTTC
TRBD2	-	TRBJ2-1	TRBV7-6	CASSPRGTSSDEQFF	TGTGCCAGCAGCCCCAGGGGGACTAGCTCCGATGAGCAGTTCTTC
-	-	TRBJ2-1	TRBV11-3	CASSSLYKDNEQFF	TGTGCCAGCAGCTCCCTTTACAAAGACAATGAGCAGTTCTTC
-	many	TRBJ2-1	TRBV27	CASSLRRGPYNEQFF	TGTGCCAGCAGTTTACGCAGGGGTCCCTACAATGAGCAGTTCTTC
-	-	TRBJ2-7	TRBV28	CASSSYGLGAARTYEQYF	TGTGCCAGCAGCTCTTACGGCCTAGGAGCGGCAAGGACCTACGAGCAGTACTTC
TRBD1	-	TRBJ2-3	TRBV7-3	CASSLTAGQGKWVVTDTQYF	TGTGCCAGCAGCCTCACCGCGGGACAGGGCAAGTGGGTCGTCACAGATACGCAGTATTTT
-	-	TRBJ1-5	TRBV28	CASYSRRGGNQPQHF	TGTGCCAGCTATAGCCGGCGGGGGGGGAATCAGCCCCAGCATTTT
-	once	TRBJ2-6	TRBV10-3	CAIHESGANVLTF	TGTGCCATCCACGAATCTGGGGCCAACGTCCTGACTTTC
-	-	TRBJ1-2	TRBV7-9	CASSLDSGGYTF	TGTGCCAGCAGCTTAGATTCTGGTGGCTACACCTTC
-	-	TRBJ1-1	TRBV18	CASSPTLNTEAFF	TGTGCCAGCTCACCAACCCTGAACACTGAAGCTTTCTTT
-	-	TRBJ2-7	TRBV2	CAFAASGREQYF	TGTGCCTTCGCGGCTAGTGGGCGCGAGCAGTACTTC
-	-	TRBJ2-7	TRBV18	CASSPGAGPYEQYF	TGTGCCAGCTCACCCGGGGCAGGGCCATACGAGCAGTACTTC
-	-	TRBJ2-5	TRBV7-2	CASSLGGRGQYF	TGTGCCAGCAGCTTAGGGGGTCGGGGGCAGTACTTC
-	-	TRBJ2-1	TRBV27	CASSSTDTYNEQFF	TGTGCCAGCAGTTCGACAGACACCTACAATGAGCAGTTCTTC
TRBD1	few	TRBJ2-2	TRBV30	CAWSVRDRDTGELFF	TGTGCCTGGAGTGTGAGGGACAGGGACACCGGGGAGCTGTTTTTT
TRBD1	many	TRBJ2-7	TRBV20-1	CSASRQGEQYF	TGCAGTGCTAGCCGACAGGGGGAGCAGTACTTC
-	-	TRBJ2-5	TRBV9	CASSVGTTRETQYF	TGTGCCAGCAGCGTAGGGACAACTAGAGAGACCCAGTACTTC
-	-	TRBJ2-5	TRBV6-1	CASSDNQETQYF	TGTGCCAGCAGTGACAACCAAGAGACCCAGTACTTC
-	-	TRBJ2-7	TRBV28	CASSLNQDHEQYF	TGTGCCAGCAGCCTTAATCAGGATCACGAGCAGTACTTC
-	-	TRBJ1-2	TRBV19	CASSIPQSYGYTF	TGTGCCAGTAGTATCCCACAGTCCTATGGCTACACCTTC
-	-	TRBJ1-4	TRBV19	CASSTRGSANEKLFF	TGTGCCAGTAGTACAAGGGGATCAGCTAATGAAAAACTGTTTTTT
TRBD1	-	TRBJ2-1	TRBV14	CASSQRQGKGNEQFF	TGTGCCAGCAGCCAAAGACAGGGGAAGGGCAATGAGCAGTTCTTC
-	-	TRBJ1-5	TRBV5-1	CASSLTGTGDQPQHF	TGCGCCAGCAGCTTGACAGGGACCGGGGATCAGCCCCAGCATTTT
TRBD2	-	TRBJ2-3	TRBV25-1	CASSEGRLAGGGTDTQYF	TGTGCCAGCAGTGAAGGTCGACTAGCGGGAGGGGGCACAGATACGCAGTATTTT
-	-	TRBJ2-1	TRBV7-7	CASSLGVGPQNEQFF	TGTGCTAGCAGCTTGGGCGTTGGCCCACAGAATGAGCAGTTCTTC
-	-	TRBJ2-7	TRBV11-3	CASSPRGAGRREQYF	TGTGCCAGCAGCCCCCGAGGGGCAGGGCGAAGGGAGCAGTACTTC
TRBD1	-	TRBJ1-6	TRBV7-9	CASSLTGGSSPLHF	TGTGCCAGCAGCCTAACAGGGGGGTCTTCACCCCTCCACTTT
TRBD1	-	TRBJ1-6	TRBV28	CASSDRVSSPLHF	TGTGCCAGCAGCGACAGGGTATCTTCACCCCTCCACTTT
TRBD1	-	TRBJ2-7	TRBV5-1	CTSSLLGDRAYEQYF	TGCACCAGCAGCTTGTTAGGGGACAGGGCCTACGAGCAGTACTTC
-	few	TRBJ2-5	TRBV7-9	CASSWDGETQYF	TGTGCCAGCAGCTGGGACGGAGAGACCCAGTACTTC
TRBD2	-	TRBJ2-7	TRBV27	CASSLSGGGVSGEQYF	TGTGCCAGCAGTTTATCTGGCGGGGGGGTGAGTGGGGAGCAGTACTTC
-	-	TRBJ2-2	TRBV4-2	CASRERARVAGELFF	TGTGCCAGCAGGGAACGGGCGCGGGTGGCCGGGGAGCTGTTTTTT
-	-	TRBJ2-5	TRBV5-5	CASSTRLWGQETQYF	TGTGCCAGCAGCACCCGTTTATGGGGCCAAGAGACCCAGTACTTC
-	few	TRBJ1-1	TRBV19	CARPAGQPPGRDTEAFF	TGTGCCAGACCTGCTGGACAGCCACCTGGAAGGGACACTGAAGCTTTCTTT
TRBD1	once	TRBJ2-7	TRBV28	CASTGGYEQYF	TGTGCCAGCACAGGGGGCTACGAGCAGTACTTC
TRBD2	-	TRBJ2-3	TRBV5-4	CASSLASGMPDTQYF	TGTGCCAGCAGCTTAGCTAGCGGGATGCCAGATACGCAGTATTTT
-	-	TRBJ2-7	TRBV18	CASSPGAGDEQYF	TGTGCCAGCTCCCCAGGGGCAGGGGACGAGCAGTACTTC
-	-	TRBJ2-7	TRBV6-1	CASSSFRGPYEQYF	TGTGCCAGCAGCTCATTCAGGGGTCCCTACGAGCAGTACTTC
-	-	TRBJ2-1	TRBV19	CASSIGQPGEQFF	TGTGCCAGTAGTATAGGGCAGCCGGGGGAACAGTTCTTC